This record covers a single T cell receptor (beta chain). The data were obtained in a study of OX40 agonist ivuxolimab in advanced cancers. Trimming shortened V by 2 bases and J by 6 bases, and 9 bases separated the two germline ends. Germline CDR1 reads SGHNT; CDR2 reads YYREEE (reference sequence). The CDR3 loop spans 13 amino acids. Libraries were prepared by immunoSEQ multiplex PCR; TCRdb keeps only in-frame clonotypes and omits some of them. The data show roughly 50,000 clones, about three quarters seen once. This receptor was obtained from an adult with an advanced solid tumor such as melanoma, head and neck, liver or kidney cancer. This specimen consisted of CD4+ or CD8+ T cells sorted from blood, obtained in a trial of the OX40 agonist ivuxolimab. V gene TRBV5-4 combines with J gene TRBJ2-4; possible D gene TRBD1, 6 bases. DNA of the CDR3: TGTGCCAGCAGCTTACAGGGCGTAAACATTCAGTACTTC. It specifies CASSLQGVNIQYF.